These 19 T cell receptor beta chains were sequenced from one sample in a study of siplizumab effects on memory and regulatory T cells. TCRdb's copy holds only in-frame clones and misses some; the assay was immunoSEQ multiplex PCR. The sample holds 80,000 to 130,000 clones, approximately 90% seen once. The sample comprised Tregs sorted from blood. All receptors derive from a human donor in good health.

CDR3 sequence (DNA): TGTGCCAGCAGCGAACGGATAGTGTCTGGGGCCAACGTCCTGACTTTC. Amino acids: CASSERIVSGANVLTF. The chain carries TRBV5-6 and TRBJ2-6; D is unresolved. Per the germline V gene, CDR1 is SGHDT and CDR2 is YYEEEE. V was cut by 4 bases and J by 1 base, with 12 bases left in between. The CDR3 has 16 amino acids.

The chain has TRBV5-1 and TRBJ2-5; 10 bases align to TRBD2. V was pared by 4 bases and J by 11 bases, with 17 bases of the junction left unmatched. This CDR3 contains 16 residues. Germline V gene data show CDR1 as SGHRS and CDR2 as YFSETQ. CDR3 region: CASSPGELAGVEEQYF. CDR3 in DNA: TGCGCCAGCAGCCCCGGAGAGCTAGCGGGAGTGGAGGAGCAGTACTTC.

The V call is TRBV18, the J call TRBJ1-4; tentative D call: TRBD1 (5 bases). Trimming removed 3 bases from V and 12 bases from J, with 17 bases in between. The CDR3 loop spans 14 amino acids. Germline V gene data show CDR1 as KGHSH and CDR2 as LQKENI. The CDR3 bases are TGTGCCAGCTCACCCAACAATGGGGGACCGGAACTGTTTTTT. Translating it yields CASSPNNGGPELFF.

A single count supports this clone. V gene TRBV25-1 combines with J gene TRBJ1-1, with D perhaps TRBD1 (5 bases). Trimming cost V 5 bases and J 1 base, with 11 bases left between them. Germline loops: CDR1 MGHDK, CDR2 SYGVNS. There are 14 residues in the CDR3. CDR3 region: CASSPVGGNTEAFF. CDR3 nucleotide sequence: TGTGCCAGCAGTCCGGTGGGGGGGAACACTGAAGCTTTCTTT.

V usage is TRBV28 and J usage is TRBJ2-2; 8 bases fit TRBD1. The CDR3 length is 15 residues. Germline trimming cut 5 bases from V and 1 base from J; bases unmatched to any gene: 3. Germline V lookup: CDR1 MDHEN, CDR2 SYDVKM. The DNA for the CDR3 is TGTGCCAGCAGTCCGGACAGGGTGAACACCGGGGAGCTGTTTTTT. Translating it yields CASSPDRVNTGELFF.

V gene TRBV5-1 combines with J gene TRBJ2-2; 7 bases line up with TRBD1. J gave up 7 bases and V 6 bases, and 15 bases lay outside the gene matches. Looked up from germline, CDR1 is SGHRS and CDR2 is YFSETQ. CDR3 size: 16 residues. The CDR3 sequence: CASKRPGQIEHGELFF. The CDR3 DNA reads TGCGCCAGCAAGAGGCCGGGACAGATAGAACACGGGGAGCTGTTTTTT. The variable domain in full, with the rest retrieved from reference TRBV5-1 and TRBJ2-2, is KAGVTQTPRYLIKTRGQQVTLSCSPISGHRSVSWYQQTPGQGLQFLFEYFSETQRNKGNFPGRFSGRQFSNSRSEMNVSTLELGDSALYLCASKRPGQIEHGELFFGEGSRLTVL.

The chain recombines TRBV11-1 with TRBJ2-7, with 12 nucleotides matching TRBD2. V shed 4 bases and J 7 bases; nucleotides not matched to a gene: 8. The CDR3 is made up of 15 amino acids. CDR1 is SGHAT and CDR2 is FQDESV in the germline V gene (reference sequence). The CDR3 nucleotides are TGTGCCAGCAGCTCCCCTAGCGGGAGGGCCGGGGAGCAGTACTTC. It encodes CASSSPSGRAGEQYF.

This chain connects TRBV6-6 to TRBJ2-5; TRBD1 matches at 8 bases. This CDR3 is 16 amino acids long. Germline CDR1 MNHNY, CDR2 SVGAGI (reference sequence). After removal of 2 bases from V and 3 bases from J, the junction contained 8 bases not matched to a gene. The CDR3 DNA sequence: TGTGCCAGCAGTTACACAGGGACAGGCTCAAAAGAGACCCAGTACTTC. Amino acids: CASSYTGTGSKETQYF.

This clone was recorded only once. The rearrangement uses TRBV11-2 and TRBJ1-2; a weak D match, TRBD1 (5 bases). Deletions cut 5 bases from V and 7 bases from J, with 23 bases between. This CDR3 region has 16 residues. The germline V gene encodes CDR1 SGHAT and CDR2 FQNNGV. CDR3 sequence reads: CASSALGGTHSSGYTF. CDR3 DNA sequence: TGTGCCAGCAGCGCGTTGGGGGGGACTCATTCGAGTGGCTACACCTTC.

This sequence joins TRBV5-1 and TRBJ1-2; no clear D gene. V shed 0 bases and J shed 7 bases, with 13 bases lying between them. This CDR3 contains 14 residues. CDR1 and CDR2 from the germline V gene are SGHRS and YFSETQ. As DNA, the CDR3 is TGCGCCAGCAGCTTGGCCTCCCAGGAGGGTGGCTACACCTTC. Protein sequence: CASSLASQEGGYTF. Combining the CDR3 with reference TRBV5-1 and TRBJ1-2 gives the whole variable domain KAGVTQTPRYLIKTRGQQVTLSCSPISGHRSVSWYQQTPGQGLQFLFEYFSETQRNKGNFPGRFSGRQFSNSRSEMNVSTLELGDSALYLCASSLASQEGGYTFGSGTRLTVV.

The V gene is TRBV9, the J gene TRBJ2-2, with 14 nucleotides matching TRBD2. The CDR3 totals 20 residues. J gave up 5 bases and V 1 base, and 13 bases lay outside the gene matches. Germline V gene sequence: CDR1 SGDLS, CDR2 YYNGEE. In DNA form, the CDR3 reads TGTGCCAGCAGCGTACAGGGACTAGCGGGAGTATCCTTCTCGACCGGGGAGCTGTTTTTT. As protein: CASSVQGLAGVSFSTGELFF.

The V gene is TRBV30, the J gene TRBJ2-2, with D unresolved. The length of the CDR3 is 13 residues. In germline, CDR1 is GTSNPN, CDR2 SVGIG (reference sequence). The ends were cut back, 4 bases at V and 4 bases at J, with 10 bases in the middle. In DNA form, the CDR3 reads TGTGCCTGGAAAGGTTGGGTCACCGGGGAGCTGTTTTTT. It encodes CAWKGWVTGELFF.

J is TRBJ2-7 and V is TRBV9, with 8 bases matching TRBD2. The CDR3 loop spans 15 amino acids. With V trimmed by 2 bases and J by 5 bases, 9 bases remained unmatched. In germline, CDR1 is SGDLS, CDR2 YYNGEE. In DNA, the CDR3 is TGTGCCAGCAGCGTCGCCGGGACTAGTAGGCACGAGCAGTACTTC. Translating gives CASSVAGTSRHEQYF.

The count of this clone is one. The gene calls are TRBV10-3 and TRBJ2-7, with D tentatively TRBD1 (5 bases). Trimming removed 8 bases at V and 4 bases at J, with 18 bases between. CDR3 length equals 14 residues. The germline gives CDR1 ENHRY, CDR2 SYGVKD. The CDR3 DNA reads as TGTGCCATCGCGGACACCATCACGATATACGAGCAGTACTTC. Translated: CAIADTITIYEQYF.

This chain links TRBV2 with TRBJ2-5; no clear D gene. Trimming left V 4 bases short and J 5 bases short, with 17 bases between. Germline V CDR1 and CDR2: SNHLY, FYNNEI. The CDR3 has 15 residues. The CDR3 reads CASSADHQRTETQYF. DNA for the CDR3: TGTGCCAGCAGTGCCGATCATCAACGTACGGAGACCCAGTACTTC.

This CDR3 reads CASSPGQGAETQYF. CDR3 bases: TGTGCCAGCAGCCCAGGACAGGGTGCAGAGACCCAGTACTTC. The rearrangement joins TRBV7-3 to TRBJ2-5, with TRBD1 matching over 8 bases. The CDR3 totals 14 residues. Trimming cost V 5 bases and J 4 bases; bases outside gene matches: 6. The germline gives CDR1 SGHTA, CDR2 FQGTGA. Complete variable domain (other parts from reference TRBV7-3 and TRBJ2-5): GAGVSQTPSNKVTEKGKYVELRCDPISGHTALYWYRQSLGQGPEFLIYFQGTGAADDSGLPNDRFFAVRPEGSVSTLKIQRTERGDSAVYLCASSPGQGAETQYFGPGTRLLVL.

V is TRBV27 and J is TRBJ2-3, with D tentatively TRBD2 (6 bases). Looked up from germline, CDR1 is MNHEY and CDR2 is SMNVEV (reference sequence). Trimming left V 6 bases short and J 3 bases short, with 13 bases between. CDR3 length: 14 amino acids. CDR3 residues: CASSHPRGTDTQYF. The CDR3 coding sequence is TGTGCCAGCAGCCACCCTCGGGGGACAGATACGCAGTATTTT.

The chain recombines TRBV19 with TRBJ1-6, with 9 bases identical to TRBD1. The V gene's germline CDR1 is LNHDA and CDR2 SQIVND (reference sequence). The CDR3 sequence is 15 residues long. The V segment lost 5 bases and the J segment 14 bases; nucleotides outside the gene matches: 13. CDR3 sequence: CASSASGTGSSSLHF. CDR3 bases: TGTGCCAGTAGTGCCTCCGGGACAGGGAGTTCTTCCCTCCACTTT.

The V and J genes are TRBV20-1 and TRBJ2-4; the D is unclear. The CDR3 length is 10 residues. Germline CDR1 DFQATT, CDR2 SNEGSKA (reference sequence). V was shortened by 5 bases and J by 5 bases, with 4 bases between the two germline ends. The CDR3 loop reads CSAWENIQYF. CDR3 nucleotide sequence: TGCAGTGCTTGGGAAAACATTCAGTACTTC.